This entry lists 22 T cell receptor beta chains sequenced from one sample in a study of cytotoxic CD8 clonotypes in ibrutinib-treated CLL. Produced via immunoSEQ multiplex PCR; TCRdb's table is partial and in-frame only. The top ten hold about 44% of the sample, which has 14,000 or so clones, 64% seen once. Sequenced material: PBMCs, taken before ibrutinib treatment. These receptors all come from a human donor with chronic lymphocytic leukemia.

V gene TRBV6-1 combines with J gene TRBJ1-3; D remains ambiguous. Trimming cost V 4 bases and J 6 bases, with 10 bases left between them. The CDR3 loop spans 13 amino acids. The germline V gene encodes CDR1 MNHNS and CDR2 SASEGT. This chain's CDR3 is CASSAPIENTIYF. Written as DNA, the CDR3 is TGTGCCAGCAGTGCTCCTATAGAAAACACCATATATTTT.

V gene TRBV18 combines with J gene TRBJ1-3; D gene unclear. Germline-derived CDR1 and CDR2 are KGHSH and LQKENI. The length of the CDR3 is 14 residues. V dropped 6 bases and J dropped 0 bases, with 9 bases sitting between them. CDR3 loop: CASSTGGSGNTIYF. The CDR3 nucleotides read TGTGCCAGCTCCACGGGAGGCTCTGGAAACACCATATATTTT.

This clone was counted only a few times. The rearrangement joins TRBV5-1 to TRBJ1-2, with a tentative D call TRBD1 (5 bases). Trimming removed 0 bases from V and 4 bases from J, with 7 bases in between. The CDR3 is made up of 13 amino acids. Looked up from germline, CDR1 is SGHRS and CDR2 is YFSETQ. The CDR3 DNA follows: TGCGCCAGCAGCTTGGGGGGCGGCTATGGCTACACCTTC. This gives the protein CASSLGGGYGYTF.

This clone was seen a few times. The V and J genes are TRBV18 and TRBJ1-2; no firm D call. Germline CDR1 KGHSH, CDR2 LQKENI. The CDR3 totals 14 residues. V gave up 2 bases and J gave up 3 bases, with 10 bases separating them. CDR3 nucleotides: TGTGCCAGCTCACCAAGTAGGCGTGACTATGGCTACACCTTC. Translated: CASSPSRRDYGYTF.

The CDR3: CSAVGGDYGYTF. The CDR3 coding sequence is TGCAGCGCTGTTGGGGGCGACTATGGCTACACCTTC. The chain links TRBV29-1 to TRBJ1-2; a weak D match, TRBD1 (6 bases). Trimming took 7 bases from V and 3 from J, leaving 12 bases between them. The germline V gene has CDR1 SQVTM and CDR2 ANQGSEA. The CDR3 consists of 12 residues.

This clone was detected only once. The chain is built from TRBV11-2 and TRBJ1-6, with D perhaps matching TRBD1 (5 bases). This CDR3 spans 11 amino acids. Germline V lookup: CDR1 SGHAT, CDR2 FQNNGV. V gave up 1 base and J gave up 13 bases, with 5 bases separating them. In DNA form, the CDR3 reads TGTGCCAGCAGCTTAGGGGGGCCCCTCCACTTT. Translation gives CASSLGGPLHF.

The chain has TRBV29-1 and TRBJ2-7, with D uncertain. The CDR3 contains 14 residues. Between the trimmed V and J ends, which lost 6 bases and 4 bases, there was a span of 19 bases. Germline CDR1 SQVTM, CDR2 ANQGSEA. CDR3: CSVSPGSDEYEQYF. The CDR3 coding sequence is TGCAGCGTGAGTCCGGGCTCGGATGAATACGAGCAGTACTTC.

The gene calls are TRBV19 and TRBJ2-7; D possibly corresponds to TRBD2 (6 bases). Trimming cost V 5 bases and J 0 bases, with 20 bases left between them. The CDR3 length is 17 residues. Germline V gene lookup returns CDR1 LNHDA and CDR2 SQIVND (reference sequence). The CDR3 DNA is TGTGCCAGTAGTCTCCAAGGCGGGGAGGCGTACTCCTACGAGCAGTACTTC. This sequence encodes CASSLQGGEAYSYEQYF. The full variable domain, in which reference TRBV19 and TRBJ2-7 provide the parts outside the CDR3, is DGGITQSPKYLFRKEGQNVTLSCEQNLNHDAMYWYRQDPGQGLRLIYYSQIVNDFQKGDIAEGYSVSREKKESFPLTVTSAQKNPTAFYLCASSLQGGEAYSYEQYFGPGTRLTVT.

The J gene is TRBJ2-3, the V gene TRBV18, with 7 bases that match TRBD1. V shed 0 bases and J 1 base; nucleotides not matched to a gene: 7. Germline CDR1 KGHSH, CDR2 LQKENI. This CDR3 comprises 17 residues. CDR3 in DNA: TGTGCCAGCTCACCACCGTATCCGGGACAGCGCACAGATACGCAGTATTTT. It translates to CASSPPYPGQRTDTQYF.

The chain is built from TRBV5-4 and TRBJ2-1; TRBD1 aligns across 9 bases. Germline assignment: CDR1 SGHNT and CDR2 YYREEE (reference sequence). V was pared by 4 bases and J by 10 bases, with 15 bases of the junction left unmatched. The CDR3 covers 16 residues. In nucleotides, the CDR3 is TGTGCCAGCAGCAAAGGACCGGGACAGGGATCAGGGGAGCAGTTCTTC. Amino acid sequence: CASSKGPGQGSGEQFF. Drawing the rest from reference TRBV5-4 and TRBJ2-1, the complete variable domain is ETGVTQSPTHLIKTRGQQVTLRCSSQSGHNTVSWYQQALGQGPQFIFQYYREEENGRGNFPPRFSGLQFPNYSSELNVNALELDDSALYLCASSKGPGQGSGEQFFGPGTRLTVL.

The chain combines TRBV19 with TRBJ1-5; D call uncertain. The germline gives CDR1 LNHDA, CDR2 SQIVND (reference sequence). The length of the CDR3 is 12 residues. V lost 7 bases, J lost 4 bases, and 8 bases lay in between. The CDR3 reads CASMRGNQPQHF. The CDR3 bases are TGTGCCAGTATGCGGGGAAATCAGCCCCAGCATTTT.

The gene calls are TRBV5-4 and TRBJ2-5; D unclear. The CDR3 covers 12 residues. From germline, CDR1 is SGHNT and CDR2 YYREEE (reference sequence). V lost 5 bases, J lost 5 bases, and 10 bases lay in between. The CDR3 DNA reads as TGTGCCAGCAGGGTTAATTCGGAGACCCAGTACTTC. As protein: CASRVNSETQYF.

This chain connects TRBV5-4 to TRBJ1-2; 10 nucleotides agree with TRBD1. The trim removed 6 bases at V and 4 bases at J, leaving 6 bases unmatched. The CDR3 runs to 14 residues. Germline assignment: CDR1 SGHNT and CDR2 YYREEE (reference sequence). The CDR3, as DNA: TGTGCCAGCAACGGGGGGGACAGGGGCTATGGCTACACCTTC. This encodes CASNGGDRGYGYTF.

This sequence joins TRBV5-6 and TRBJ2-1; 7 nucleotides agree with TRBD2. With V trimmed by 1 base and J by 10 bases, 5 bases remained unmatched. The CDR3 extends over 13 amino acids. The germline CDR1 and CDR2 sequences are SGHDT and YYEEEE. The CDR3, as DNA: TGTGCCAGCAGCTTGATCCCAGCGGGGGAGCAGTTCTTC. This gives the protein CASSLIPAGEQFF.

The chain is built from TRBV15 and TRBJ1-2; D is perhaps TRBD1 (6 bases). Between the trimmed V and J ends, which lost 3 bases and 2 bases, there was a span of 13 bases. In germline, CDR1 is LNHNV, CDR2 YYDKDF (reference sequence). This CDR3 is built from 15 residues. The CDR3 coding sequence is TGTGCCACCAGCAGGAGGAGTACAGGGAACTATGGCTACACCTTC. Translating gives CATSRRSTGNYGYTF.

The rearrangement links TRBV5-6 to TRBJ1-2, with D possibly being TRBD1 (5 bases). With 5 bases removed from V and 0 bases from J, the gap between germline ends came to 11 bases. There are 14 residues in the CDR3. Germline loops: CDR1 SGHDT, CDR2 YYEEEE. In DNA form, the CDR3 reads TGTGCCAGCAGTTGGGACGATTCTAACTATGGCTACACCTTC. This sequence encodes CASSWDDSNYGYTF.

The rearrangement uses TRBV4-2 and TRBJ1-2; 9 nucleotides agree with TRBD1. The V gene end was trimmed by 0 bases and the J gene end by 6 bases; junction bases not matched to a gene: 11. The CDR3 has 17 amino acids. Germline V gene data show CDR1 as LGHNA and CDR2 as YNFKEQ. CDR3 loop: CASSQDRTGGFMDGYTF. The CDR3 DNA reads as TGTGCCAGCAGCCAAGATCGAACAGGGGGCTTTATGGATGGCTACACCTTC.

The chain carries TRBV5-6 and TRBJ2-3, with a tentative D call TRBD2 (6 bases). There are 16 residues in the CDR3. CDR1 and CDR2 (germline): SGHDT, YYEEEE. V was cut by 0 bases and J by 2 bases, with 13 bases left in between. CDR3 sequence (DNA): TGTGCCAGCAGCTTGGCGTTGGCGGGGTTCACAGATACGCAGTATTTT. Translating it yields CASSLALAGFTDTQYF.

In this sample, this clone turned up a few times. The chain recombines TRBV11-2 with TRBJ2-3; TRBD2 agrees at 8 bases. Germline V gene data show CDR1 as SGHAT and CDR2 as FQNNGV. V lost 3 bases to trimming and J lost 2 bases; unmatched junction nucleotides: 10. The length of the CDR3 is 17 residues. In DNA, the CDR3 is TGTGCCAGCAGCTTGAGGGGGTTAGCGGGGACCACAGATACGCAGTATTTT. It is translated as CASSLRGLAGTTDTQYF. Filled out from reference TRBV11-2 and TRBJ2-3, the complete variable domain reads EAGVAQSPRYKIIEKRQSVAFWCNPISGHATLYWYQQILGQGPKLLIQFQNNGVVDDSQLPKDRFSAERLKGVDSTLKIQPAKLEDSAVYLCASSLRGLAGTTDTQYFGPGTRLTVL.

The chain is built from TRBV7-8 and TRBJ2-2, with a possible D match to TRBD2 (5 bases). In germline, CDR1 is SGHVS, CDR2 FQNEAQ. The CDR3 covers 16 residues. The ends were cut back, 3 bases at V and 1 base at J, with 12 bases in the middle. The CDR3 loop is CASSLRGLMNTGELFF. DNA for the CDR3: TGTGCCAGCAGCTTGAGAGGGCTAATGAACACCGGGGAGCTGTTTTTT.

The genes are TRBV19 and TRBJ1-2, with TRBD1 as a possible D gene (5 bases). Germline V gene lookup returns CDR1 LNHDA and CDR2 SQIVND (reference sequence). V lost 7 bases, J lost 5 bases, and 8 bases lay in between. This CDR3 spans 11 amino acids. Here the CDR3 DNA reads TGTGCCAGTATATCAGGGTATGGCTACACCTTC. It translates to CASISGYGYTF.

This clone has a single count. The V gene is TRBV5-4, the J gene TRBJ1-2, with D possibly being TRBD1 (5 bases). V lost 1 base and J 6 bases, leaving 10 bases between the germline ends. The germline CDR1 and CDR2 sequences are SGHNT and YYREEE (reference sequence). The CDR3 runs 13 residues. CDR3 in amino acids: CASSLSRDNGYTF. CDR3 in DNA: TGTGCCAGCAGCTTGAGCAGGGATAATGGCTACACCTTC.